This TCR beta chain was recovered during a study of blood T cell repertoires in COVID-19. For the study at large: From T cells, B-cell-depleted T cells, or PBMCs came the material, which was cDNA or gDNA.

Germline CDR1 and CDR2: LNHDA and SQIVND (reference sequence). The J segment lost 3 bases and the V segment lost 5 bases, leaving 5 bases of the junction unmatched. The CDR3 is 15 residues long. Authors' processing steps: Reference gene primer amplification in the assay estimated nucleated cell counts. Profiling relied on immunoSEQ multiplex PCR, and the TCRdb table lists in-frame clones only, not all of them. V and J calls and clone size follow that table, whereas D and trimming were derived from the DNA. The repertoire holds fewer than 200,000 clones, with about nine tenths as singletons. The sample holds a few counts of this clone.

Sequencing was performed on peripheral blood. The chain is built from TRBV19 and TRBJ2-7; 12 positions agree with TRBD2. The clonotype comes from a man between 18 and 35 years old with COVID-19, enrolled during active disease. The CDR3 here is CASSWTSGILYEQYF. CDR3 DNA sequence: TGTGCCAGTAGTTGGACTAGCGGGATCCTCTACGAGCAGTACTTC.